This T cell receptor (beta chain) is from a study of blood T cell repertoires in COVID-19. Sequenced by immunoSEQ multiplex PCR; TCRdb stores in-frame clones only, minus some. The table lists roughly 120,000 clones, approximately 80% of them singletons, with 7.9% in the top ten. Trimming left V 0 bases short and J 9 bases short, with 18 bases between. There are 17 residues in the CDR3. The germline gives CDR1 MNHNS, CDR2 SASEGT. The source material was peripheral blood. The chain links TRBV6-1 to TRBJ1-6; D is possibly TRBD1 (6 bases). The sequence derives from a woman of 80 years or more with active or convalescent COVID-19. The CDR3: CASSEASPRQASSPLHF. The CDR3 DNA reads TGTGCCAGCAGTGAAGCGTCCCCCCGACAGGCAAGTTCACCCCTCCACTTT.